These 22 T cell receptor beta chains share one sample of origin, sequenced in a study of early T cells in non-severe SARS-CoV-2 infection. TCRdb analysed the 5' RACE reads with MiXCR anew, one entry per CDR3 protein. The data contain under 30,000 distinct CDR3 sequences, about 5% of them singletons. Sequences were obtained from whole blood. These receptors were collected from an adult who was a healthcare worker with PCR-confirmed SARS-CoV-2 infection or an uninfected control (not recorded which).

This clonotype was counted many times. The V and J genes are TRBV5-8 and TRBJ2-1; D is undetermined. CDR3 length: 13 amino acids. The V gene lost 6 bases and the J gene lost 5 bases, with 12 bases spanning the gap. CDR1 is SGHTS and CDR2 is YDEGEE in the germline V gene. In DNA, the CDR3 is TGTGCCAGCACCCTGGCCCTAAACAATGAGCAGTTCTTC. Its translation: CASTLALNNEQFF.

V and J are TRBV19 and TRBJ2-1; TRBD1 matches 8 bases. CDR1 and CDR2 from the germline V gene are LNHDA and SQIVND (reference sequence). V shed 5 bases and J 8 bases; nucleotides not matched to a gene: 14. The CDR3 consists of 16 residues. CDR3 region: CASSDHRDRRRDEQFF. Written as DNA, the CDR3 is TGTGCCAGTAGTGACCACCGGGACAGGCGAAGGGATGAGCAGTTCTTC.

The sample holds many counts of this clonotype. CDR3 protein: CASSSKGGTEAFF. For the CDR3, the DNA is TGTGCCAGCAGCTCAAAGGGGGGGACTGAAGCTTTCTTT. The V and J genes are TRBV7-9 and TRBJ1-1; tentatively, D is TRBD1 (6 bases). V was trimmed by 4 bases and J by 5 bases, leaving 11 bases between them. The CDR3 is 13 amino acids. Germline V gives CDR1 SEHNR, CDR2 FQNEAQ (reference sequence).

In this sample, this clonotype turned up many times. CDR3 coding DNA: TGCAGTGCTAGTTCGTCTGACAATGAGCAGTTCTTC. Translation: CSASSSDNEQFF. This sequence joins TRBV20-1 and TRBJ2-1, with D unresolved. Germline V gene sequence: CDR1 DFQATT, CDR2 SNEGSKA (reference sequence). The V and J ends lost 3 bases and 5 bases respectively, with 8 bases between them. The length of the CDR3 is 12 residues.

This clonotype has at least ten counts. This sequence joins TRBV27 and TRBJ2-1; 9 nucleotides align to TRBD2. Germline CDR1 is MNHEY and CDR2 is SMNVEV (reference sequence). Trimming removed 5 bases from V and 4 bases from J; junction bases left unmatched: 15. CDR3 length: 18 amino acids. Written as DNA, the CDR3 is TGTGCCAGCAGTCCCGGGGGCAGGCTTAGCGGGAGATACAATGAGCAGTTCTTC. This gives the protein CASSPGGRLSGRYNEQFF.

In this sample, this clonotype turned up many times. The genes are TRBV5-5 and TRBJ2-1; 8 bases align to TRBD2. Looked up from germline, CDR1 is SGHKS and CDR2 is YYEKEE (reference sequence). V gave up 1 base and J gave up 8 bases; unmatched junction bases: 8. The CDR3 runs 15 residues. The CDR3 region is CASSLLDGRVDEQFF. The CDR3 nucleotides are TGTGCCAGCAGCTTGTTGGACGGGAGGGTGGATGAGCAGTTCTTC.

This clonotype was seen repeatedly, ten times or more. V usage is TRBV18 and J usage is TRBJ1-3; 9 bases fit TRBD1. The V gene's germline CDR1 is KGHSH and CDR2 LQKENI. CDR3 length equals 17 residues. Trimming cost V 3 bases and J 4 bases; bases outside gene matches: 10. The CDR3 region has the DNA TGTGCCAGCTCACCCCACGAAATTGGACAGGGGGGAAACACCATATATTTT. As protein: CASSPHEIGQGGNTIYF.

The V gene is TRBV27, the J gene TRBJ1-1; unclear D gene. Germline V CDR1 and CDR2: MNHEY, SMNVEV (reference sequence). This CDR3 is built from 14 residues. V lost 1 base to trimming and J lost 2 bases, with 8 bases between them. The CDR3 DNA follows: TGTGCCAGCAGTTTATGGGCGGATAACACTGAAGCTTTCTTT. Protein sequence: CASSLWADNTEAFF.

This clonotype was seen repeatedly, ten times or more. The rearrangement links TRBV9 to TRBJ2-7; possible D gene TRBD2, 6 bases. Germline loops: CDR1 SGDLS, CDR2 YYNGEE. V lost 2 bases, J lost 5 bases, and 17 bases lay in between. CDR3 length equals 15 residues. The CDR3, as DNA: TGTGCCAGCAGCGTTACGGGAACTAGCTACAACGAGCAGTACTTC. Residues: CASSVTGTSYNEQYF.

In its sample, this clonotype was seen many times. CDR3 region: CASAYGGGVGDEQFF. The DNA for the CDR3 is TGTGCCAGCGCATATGGTGGCGGGGTTGGGGATGAGCAGTTCTTC. The chain employs TRBV11-2 and TRBJ2-1; maybe TRBD2 (6 bases). V was clipped by 8 bases and J by 8 bases, with 22 bases between them. The CDR3 spans 15 residues. The V gene's germline CDR1 is SGHAT and CDR2 FQNNGV.

Sample share makes this clonotype medium-sized. The chain is built from TRBV7-8 and TRBJ1-2, with 7 bases matching TRBD1. J lost 6 bases, V lost 0 bases, and 7 bases had no gene match. The CDR3 covers 15 residues. Per germline, CDR1 SGHVS and CDR2 FQNEAQ. In DNA form, the CDR3 reads TGTGCCAGCAGCTTAGCGTTCGCAGGGGGAAATGGCTACACCTTC. Translated: CASSLAFAGGNGYTF.

This clonotype was recorded at least ten times. The rearrangement uses TRBV10-1 and TRBJ2-1; 14 nucleotides line up with TRBD2. This CDR3 has 17 amino acids. CDR1 and CDR2 (germline): WNHNN, SYGVQD (reference sequence). J gave up 5 bases and V 10 bases, and 13 bases lay outside the gene matches. As DNA, the CDR3 is TGCGCCACCTCGACTAGCGGGAGGGCCGTGGGACACAATGAGCAGTTCTTC. Protein product: CATSTSGRAVGHNEQFF.

The chain has TRBV19 and TRBJ1-5; a possible D gene is TRBD1 (5 bases). V lost 5 bases to trimming and J lost 6 bases, with 20 bases between them. Germline V gene data show CDR1 as LNHDA and CDR2 as SQIVND (reference sequence). The CDR3 is 16 residues long. CDR3 sequence (DNA): TGTGCCAGTAGTCCACAGCGGGGAGGGGTCGGTCAGCCCCAGCATTTT. It yields the protein CASSPQRGGVGQPQHF. The entire variable domain, with the rest obtained from reference TRBV19 and TRBJ1-5, is as follows: DGGITQSPKYLFRKEGQNVTLSCEQNLNHDAMYWYRQDPGQGLRLIYYSQIVNDFQKGDIAEGYSVSREKKESFPLTVTSAQKNPTAFYLCASSPQRGGVGQPQHFGDGTRLSIL.

This clonotype has at least ten counts. This chain connects TRBV7-9 to TRBJ2-5, with D uncertain. The germline V and J ends were trimmed by 7 bases and 7 bases, with 16 bases remaining between them. The CDR3 sequence is 13 residues long. From germline, CDR1 is SEHNR and CDR2 FQNEAQ (reference sequence). The CDR3, as DNA: TGTGCCAGCACCCCGGTCTGGGAAGTGACCCAGTACTTC. This sequence encodes CASTPVWEVTQYF.

This clonotype has ten or more counts. This chain uses TRBV20-1 with TRBJ2-5; the match to TRBD2 covers 9 bases. CDR1 is DFQATT and CDR2 is SNEGSKA in the germline V gene (reference sequence). The CDR3 is 16 amino acids. V trimming: 0 bases; J trimming: 7 bases; junction bases outside the gene matches: 12. As DNA, the CDR3 is TGCAGTGCTAGAGATCAGCGGGAGGCCCTTGGGTGGACCCAGTACTTC. Its protein is CSARDQREALGWTQYF.

This clonotype was seen at least ten times. This chain connects TRBV14 to TRBJ2-2, with D perhaps TRBD1 (6 bases). V lost 0 bases, J lost 6 bases, and 14 bases lay in between. Germline V CDR1 and CDR2: SGHDN, FVKESK. The CDR3 runs to 16 residues. The CDR3 reads CASSQEVNRVSGELFF. Here the CDR3 DNA reads TGTGCCAGCAGCCAAGAAGTCAACAGGGTGTCCGGGGAGCTGTTTTTT. The full variable domain, with the rest looked up from reference TRBV14 and TRBJ2-2, is EAGVTQFPSHSVIEKGQTVTLRCDPISGHDNLYWYRRVMGKEIKFLLHFVKESKQDESGMPNNRFLAERTGGTYSTLKVQPAELEDSGVYFCASSQEVNRVSGELFFGEGSRLTVL.

The V gene is TRBV5-4, the J gene TRBJ2-6, with 9 bases matching TRBD1. V dropped 5 bases and J dropped 0; count of bases not matched to a gene: 0. Germline values: CDR1 SGHNT, CDR2 YYREEE (reference sequence). This CDR3 contains 15 residues. CDR3 sequence (DNA): TGTGCCAGCAGGGACAGGGGCTCTGGGGCCAACGTCCTGACTTTC. It yields the protein CASRDRGSGANVLTF.

This clonotype appeared a few times. A clone one base away is much larger, so this may be a read error. The chain couples TRBV20-1 to TRBJ2-3, with a weak D call TRBD2 (6 bases). Per the germline V gene, CDR1 is DFQATT and CDR2 is SNEGSKA (reference sequence). The CDR3 length is 15 residues. Deletions cut 3 bases from V and 4 bases from J, with 17 bases between. CDR3 region: CSASRASVGSDTQYF. DNA for the CDR3: TGCAGTGCTAGTAGGGCTAGCGTGGGATCAGATACGCAGTATTTT.

The V call is TRBV3-1, the J call TRBJ2-2; D unclear. V gave up 0 bases and J gave up 8 bases, with 10 bases separating them. This CDR3 is 14 amino acids long. CDR1 is LGHDT and CDR2 is YNNKEL in the germline V gene (reference sequence). CDR3 amino acids: CASSQDAPIGELFF. The CDR3 DNA reads TGTGCCAGCAGCCAAGATGCCCCCATTGGGGAGCTGTTTTTT. The entire variable domain, with the rest obtained from reference TRBV3-1 and TRBJ2-2, is as follows: DTAVSQTPKYLVTQMGNDKSIKCEQNLGHDTMYWYKQDSKKFLKIMFSYNNKELIINETVPNRFSPKSPDKAHLNLHINSLELGDSAVYFCASSQDAPIGELFFGEGSRLTVL.

This clonotype was found many times. This chain joins TRBV7-2 and TRBJ1-6, with no clear D. The CDR3 contains 12 residues. Trimming removed 3 bases at V and 16 bases at J, with 13 bases between. Germline V gene data show CDR1 as SGHTA and CDR2 as FQGNSA. In nucleotides, the CDR3 is TGTGCCAGCAGCTTCTCCGGGAACTTACTCCACTTT. Amino acids: CASSFSGNLLHF.

The chain has TRBV28 and TRBJ2-3; D is unclear. CDR1 is MDHEN and CDR2 is SYDVKM in the germline V gene. Trimming removed 9 bases at V and 1 base at J, with 5 bases between. The CDR3 covers 11 residues. The CDR3 nucleotides read TGTGCCAGTCGGGGCACAGATACGCAGTATTTT. Translation gives CASRGTDTQYF. Looking up the rest from reference TRBV28 and TRBJ2-3 gives the full variable domain: DVKVTQSSRYLVKRTGEKVFLECVQDMDHENMFWYRQDPGLGLRLIYFSYDVKMKEKGDIPEGYSVSREKKERFSLILESASTNQTSMYLCASRGTDTQYFGPGTRLTVL.

This clonotype was detected a few times. The chain carries TRBV11-2 and TRBJ2-7; 7 nucleotides match TRBD1. V dropped 5 bases and J dropped 5; count of bases not matched to a gene: 9. The CDR3 length is 14 residues. Germline loops: CDR1 SGHAT, CDR2 FQNNGV. The CDR3 sequence: CASSPGQVSHEQYF. The CDR3 DNA is TGTGCCAGCAGCCCCGGACAGGTGAGCCACGAGCAGTACTTC.